This TCR beta chain originates from a study of blood T cell repertoires in COVID-19. Background on the study: PBMCs, B-cell-depleted T cells, or T cells were the source of the cDNA or gDNA that made up the material.

Profiled with immunoSEQ multiplex PCR; TCRdb holds only in-frame clones, not every one. This sample has about 270,000 clones; about nine tenths occur once, and the top ten carry about 14%. Germline trimming cut 0 bases from V and 0 bases from J; bases unmatched to any gene: 2. CDR1 and CDR2 from the germline V gene are MNHEY and SVGAGI. CDR3 length: 16 residues. The sequenced sample consisted of PBMCs or T cells enriched from blood (not recorded which). The chain carries TRBV6-5 and TRBJ2-1; 7 positions match TRBD1. The sequence derives from a man aged 18-30 years who had recovered from COVID-19. The CDR3 DNA sequence: TGTGCCAGCAGTTACTCGACAGGGAGCTCCTACAATGAGCAGTTCTTC. It codes for CASSYSTGSSYNEQFF.